These 27 T cell receptor beta chains originate from one sample sequenced in a study of cytomegalovirus exposure and HLA in healthy donors. Amplification used 60 Vbeta primers and 13 Jbeta primers. Only in-frame clones appear in the TCRdb table, and some are missing; sequencing was by immunoSEQ multiplex PCR. The sample has 200,000 or so clones, approximately 70% seen once. Sequencing used PBMCs. These receptors all come from a man in his forties in good health and CMV-seropositive.

This clone was found a few times. The chain recombines TRBV6-1 with TRBJ2-5; 8 nucleotides line up with TRBD1. The V gene end was trimmed by 7 bases and the J gene end by 5 bases; junction bases not matched to a gene: 9. This CDR3 is built from 14 residues. Germline V CDR1 and CDR2: MNHNS, SASEGT. The CDR3 region is CASTTGGDRETQYF. In nucleotides, the CDR3 is TGTGCCAGCACCACAGGTGGGGACAGGGAGACCCAGTACTTC.

The J gene is TRBJ2-5, the V gene TRBV7-8; TRBD1 is a possible D gene (5 bases). Deletions cut 6 bases from V and 5 bases from J, with 16 bases between. The CDR3 spans 14 residues. CDR1 and CDR2 (germline): SGHVS, FQNEAQ. The CDR3 spells CASRKTQSGETQYF. As DNA, the CDR3 is TGTGCCAGCAGGAAAACTCAATCAGGGGAGACCCAGTACTTC. Complete variable domain (other parts from reference TRBV7-8 and TRBJ2-5): GAGVSQSPRYKVAKRGQDVALRCDPISGHVSLFWYQQALGQGPEFLTYFQNEAQLDKSGLPSDRFFAERPEGSVSTLKIQRTQQEDSAVYLCASRKTQSGETQYFGPGTRLLVL.

V gene TRBV7-9 combines with J gene TRBJ2-1; TRBD2 is a possible D gene (6 bases). The CDR3 loop spans 17 amino acids. Trimming shortened V by 4 bases and J by 5 bases, and 21 bases separated the two germline ends. Germline values: CDR1 SEHNR, CDR2 FQNEAQ (reference sequence). CDR3 residues: CASSSSDRREIHNEQFF. The CDR3 region has the DNA TGTGCCAGCAGCTCCAGTGATCGGAGGGAGATCCACAATGAGCAGTTCTTC.

Here the CDR3 DNA reads TGTGCCAGCAGCTTAGTTTCAGAGAACACTGAAGCTTTCTTT. Amino acid sequence: CASSLVSENTEAFF. This chain uses TRBV7-9 with TRBJ1-1, with D unresolved. The CDR3 has 14 amino acids. V lost 1 base and J lost 1, with 7 bases in between. CDR1 is SEHNR and CDR2 is FQNEAQ in the germline V gene (reference sequence).

The rearrangement uses TRBV19 and TRBJ1-5, with TRBD1 as a possible D gene (6 bases). This CDR3 comprises 12 residues. The V and J ends lost 9 bases and 5 bases respectively, with 11 bases between them. From germline, CDR1 is LNHDA and CDR2 SQIVND (reference sequence). The CDR3 sequence: CASQQGHQPQHF. For the CDR3, the DNA is TGTGCCAGCCAACAGGGCCATCAGCCCCAGCATTTT.

This chain uses TRBV19 with TRBJ1-3; possible D gene TRBD1, 6 bases. The V end lost 8 bases, the J end lost 4 bases, and 15 bases lay between the germline ends. The CDR3 is 14 amino acids. Germline V gene data show CDR1 as LNHDA and CDR2 as SQIVND (reference sequence). Here the CDR3 DNA reads TGTGCCAGTGGATGGGGGCAGGTCGGAAACACCATATATTTT. Amino acid sequence: CASGWGQVGNTIYF.

The chain uses TRBV4-1 and TRBJ2-2, with 7 bases lining up with TRBD1. Germline CDR1 reads MGHRA; CDR2 reads YSYEKL. V shed 0 bases, J shed 1 base, and the junction held 5 bases outside the gene matches. This CDR3 is 17 amino acids long. CDR3 coding DNA: TGCGCCAGCAGCCAAGATCGAAGACAGGGGAACACCGGGGAGCTGTTTTTT. Amino acid sequence: CASSQDRRQGNTGELFF.

V usage is TRBV29-1 and J usage is TRBJ1-1, with D possibly being TRBD1 (6 bases). Germline values: CDR1 SQVTM, CDR2 ANQGSEA. Trimming took off 4 bases at V and 3 bases at J, with 12 bases between the two ends. The CDR3 is 13 amino acids. DNA for the CDR3: TGCAGCGTTGGGACAGCTAGTGACACTGAAGCTTTCTTT. Its translation is CSVGTASDTEAFF.

The rearrangement links TRBV4-1 to TRBJ2-3; 10 bases align to TRBD2. The CDR3 runs to 16 residues. The trim removed 1 base at V and 1 base at J, leaving 2 bases unmatched. Germline loops: CDR1 MGHRA, CDR2 YSYEKL. CDR3 loop: CASSQALAGGTDTQYF. The CDR3 nucleotides read TGCGCCAGCAGCCAAGCCCTAGCGGGGGGCACAGATACGCAGTATTTT.

The genes are TRBV6-1 and TRBJ2-1; tentative D call: TRBD2 (5 bases). Germline CDR1 MNHNS, CDR2 SASEGT. V gave up 6 bases and J gave up 8 bases, with 14 bases separating them. This CDR3 has 13 residues. The CDR3 DNA is TGTGCCAGCAGGGACTTGGGGTTCGATGAGCAGTTCTTC. Protein sequence: CASRDLGFDEQFF.

This clone was counted a few times. This sequence joins TRBV19 and TRBJ1-1; D gene ambiguous. Germline V gives CDR1 LNHDA, CDR2 SQIVND (reference sequence). The CDR3 is made up of 14 amino acids. Trimming left V 4 bases short and J 0 bases short, with 9 bases between. CDR3 region: CASSTLGVNTEAFF. The CDR3, as DNA: TGTGCCAGTAGTACCCTCGGTGTGAACACTGAAGCTTTCTTT. Using reference TRBV19 and TRBJ1-1 for the parts outside the CDR3, the full variable domain is DGGITQSPKYLFRKEGQNVTLSCEQNLNHDAMYWYRQDPGQGLRLIYYSQIVNDFQKGDIAEGYSVSREKKESFPLTVTSAQKNPTAFYLCASSTLGVNTEAFFGQGTRLTVV.

The V gene is TRBV27, the J gene TRBJ1-5, with TRBD1 as a possible D gene (6 bases). Germline CDR1 MNHEY, CDR2 SMNVEV (reference sequence). The CDR3 contains 12 residues. The V end lost 4 bases, the J end lost 6 bases, and 7 bases lay between the germline ends. The CDR3 DNA is TGTGCCAGCAGTTCCAGGGGTCAGCCCCAGCATTTT. It is translated as CASSSRGQPQHF.

The rearrangement links TRBV10-3 to TRBJ2-5; D remains ambiguous. CDR3 length: 12 residues. Germline values: CDR1 ENHRY, CDR2 SYGVKD. V dropped 2 bases and J dropped 5 bases, with 6 bases sitting between them. The CDR3 DNA reads as TGTGCCATCAGTGAGCCCGGGGAGACCCAGTACTTC. The encoded protein is CAISEPGETQYF.

This clone was picked up a small number of times. V is TRBV2 and J is TRBJ2-7; D possibly corresponds to TRBD2 (5 bases). V lost 0 bases to trimming and J lost 3 bases, with 15 bases between them. CDR1 SNHLY and CDR2 FYNNEI come from the germline V gene. The CDR3 covers 16 residues. The CDR3 DNA reads TGTGCCAGCAGTGAAGCGCTCCCGGACGGACTCTACGAGCAGTACTTC. It encodes CASSEALPDGLYEQYF.

This clone turned up a few times. This chain uses TRBV28 with TRBJ2-7, with a weak D call TRBD2 (5 bases). CDR1 is MDHEN, CDR2 SYDVKM, per germline. CDR3 length: 12 residues. Trimming left V 2 bases short and J 7 bases short, with 9 bases between. The CDR3 protein is CASSLPRREQYF. CDR3 nucleotides: TGTGCCAGCAGTTTACCGAGGAGGGAGCAGTACTTC.

The chain has TRBV28 and TRBJ1-2; 8 bases are a match to TRBD1. The CDR3 loop spans 14 amino acids. Unmatched junction bases numbered 10, after V lost 6 bases and J lost 7 bases. The germline V gene has CDR1 MDHEN and CDR2 SYDVKM. CDR3 region: CASSPGTGVGGYTF. The CDR3 nucleotides read TGTGCCAGCAGCCCCGGGACAGGTGTAGGTGGCTACACCTTC.

The rearrangement links TRBV4-1 to TRBJ2-5, with 9 bases fitting TRBD2. V shed 4 bases and J 5 bases; nucleotides not matched to a gene: 8. Germline CDR1 MGHRA, CDR2 YSYEKL. The CDR3 consists of 15 residues. CDR3 DNA: TGCGCCAGCAGCCGCCATAGCGGGGGTGGGGAGACCCAGTACTTC. This encodes CASSRHSGGGETQYF.

In its sample, this clone was seen a few times. V usage is TRBV29-1 and J usage is TRBJ2-1, with 7 bases aligning to TRBD1. CDR3 length equals 15 residues. Germline CDR1 reads SQVTM; CDR2 reads ANQGSEA. V dropped 7 bases and J dropped 2; count of bases not matched to a gene: 11. DNA of the CDR3: TGCAGCGAATACAACCGGGACAGCCCCTACAATGAGCAGTTCTTC. The encoded protein is CSEYNRDSPYNEQFF.

This clone was recorded once. The V and J genes are TRBV28 and TRBJ2-3, with TRBD1 identical over 8 bases. The germline V gene encodes CDR1 MDHEN and CDR2 SYDVKM. This CDR3 has 15 amino acids. Trimming took 3 bases from V and 7 from J; bases not matched to a gene: 9. The CDR3 nucleotides are TGTGCCAGCAGTTTCACCGGACAGGGAGGTAATACGCAGTATTTT. Translating it yields CASSFTGQGGNTQYF.

J is TRBJ2-3 and V is TRBV25-1; TRBD2 matches at 8 bases. The ends lost 3 bases at V and 1 base at J; junction bases unmatched: 3. The germline V gene has CDR1 MGHDK and CDR2 SYGVNS. The CDR3 is made up of 15 amino acids. This chain's CDR3 is CASSDRRGGTDTQYF. In DNA, the CDR3 is TGTGCCAGCAGTGACCGGCGGGGGGGCACAGATACGCAGTATTTT.

V is TRBV27 and J is TRBJ2-7; 14 nucleotides match TRBD2. From germline, CDR1 is MNHEY and CDR2 SMNVEV (reference sequence). The length of the CDR3 is 18 residues. With V trimmed by 5 bases and J by 3 bases, 12 bases remained unmatched. The DNA for the CDR3 is TGTGCCAGCAGTCCAAGACTAGCGGGGGGGCCTTTGGGCTACGAGCAGTACTTC. It specifies CASSPRLAGGPLGYEQYF.

V is TRBV19 and J is TRBJ2-1; D perhaps matches TRBD2 (6 bases). V lost 4 bases and J 6 bases, leaving 16 bases between the germline ends. In germline, CDR1 is LNHDA, CDR2 SQIVND (reference sequence). The CDR3 totals 15 residues. CDR3 DNA sequence: TGTGCCAGTAGTAGAGGGGAATCGGGGGTCAATGAGCAGTTCTTC. Its translation: CASSRGESGVNEQFF.

In its sample, this clone was seen a few times. The V gene is TRBV6-5, the J gene TRBJ1-4, with 7 bases identical to TRBD1. The CDR3 totals 14 residues. CDR1 MNHEY and CDR2 SVGAGI come from the germline V gene. The V gene end was trimmed by 6 bases and the J gene end by 6 bases; junction bases not matched to a gene: 7. In DNA form, the CDR3 reads TGTGCCAGCAGCACTCGACAGGGCTATGAAAAACTGTTTTTT. Its translation is CASSTRQGYEKLFF.

The chain joins TRBV4-1 to TRBJ2-7, with 8 bases fitting TRBD2. The length of the CDR3 is 14 residues. Germline CDR1 MGHRA, CDR2 YSYEKL. Losses at the gene ends were 0 bases for V and 5 bases for J; bases not matched to a gene: 3. The CDR3 DNA reads TGCGCCAGCAGCCAAGATCGGCGGGGGGACGAGCAGTACTTC. Translation gives CASSQDRRGDEQYF.

The CDR3 sequence is CASSFQGRAYEQYF. The CDR3 DNA is TGTGCCAGCAGCTTTCAGGGTCGGGCCTACGAGCAGTACTTC. The gene calls are TRBV5-6 and TRBJ2-7; TRBD1 is a possible D gene (5 bases). Between the trimmed V and J ends, which lost 2 bases and 2 bases, there was a span of 11 bases. Germline CDR1 reads SGHDT; CDR2 reads YYEEEE. CDR3 size: 14 residues.

This rearrangement joins TRBV27 to TRBJ1-1, with a tentative D call TRBD1 (6 bases). Germline V gene lookup returns CDR1 MNHEY and CDR2 SMNVEV (reference sequence). V lost 2 bases, J lost 9 bases, and 10 bases lay in between. CDR3 length equals 12 residues. Written as DNA, the CDR3 is TGTGCCAGCAGTTTAAAAGGGGGTAAAGCTTTCTTT. Its protein is CASSLKGGKAFF.

V and J are TRBV9 and TRBJ2-1, with a weak D call TRBD1 (6 bases). The CDR3 has 13 residues. Deletions cut 4 bases from V and 8 bases from J, with 13 bases between. Per the germline V gene, CDR1 is SGDLS and CDR2 is YYNGEE. CDR3 sequence: CASSLNRVDEQFF. DNA for the CDR3: TGTGCCAGCAGCTTGAACAGGGTCGATGAGCAGTTCTTC.